The clone carrying this TCR beta chain was observed a handful of times. These data belong to a study of blood T cell repertoires in COVID-19. Study summary: T cells, B-cell-depleted T cells, or PBMCs supplied cDNA or gDNA.

As handled by the study authors: Nucleated cell number was recorded as an estimate derived from reference gene primer amplification. Some clones are missing from TCRdb's copy, which holds only in-frame ones; the method was immunoSEQ multiplex PCR. The DNA gave D and trimming, while V, J and clone size come from that table. Of approximately 44,000 clones listed, around 90% were seen once; the top ten hold about 4.3%. Between the trimmed V and J ends, which lost 2 bases and 8 bases, there was a span of 13 bases. Germline V CDR1 and CDR2: SGHNT, YYREEE (reference sequence). The CDR3 spans 13 residues. Sequencing was carried out using peripheral blood. The chain combines TRBV5-4 with TRBJ1-2; D is unclear. The receptor comes from a man between 60 and 70 years old with acute or convalescent COVID-19. This CDR3 is CASSFRTGGGYTF. The CDR3, as DNA: TGTGCCAGCAGCTTCCGGACGGGAGGGGGCTACACCTTC.